These T cell receptor beta chains were read from a single sample in a study of blood T cell repertoires in COVID-19. The data were produced by immunoSEQ multiplex PCR, yet TCRdb's version contains in-frame clones alone and is incomplete. This sample has around 100,000 clones, with 70% to 90% found just once. Sequencing input: peripheral blood. Source of these receptors: a middle-aged man with active COVID-19. CDR3s include the opening cysteine and the closing phenylalanine or tryptophan. The order of the fields is V gene, D gene, J gene, clone size, CDR3 protein, CDR3 DNA. A D gene is named only where the DNA matches it firmly. Clone size is shown for a subset of rows, as once, few, many or a class of expanded clone.

TRBV7-2	TRBD2	TRBJ2-7	NA	CASSLVASGALGGGEQYF	TGTGCCAGCAGCTTAGTTGCTAGCGGGGCTTTGGGCGGGGGCGAGCAGTACTTC
TRBV5-1	NA	TRBJ2-3	NA	CASSTLQVTATDTQYF	TGCGCCAGCAGCACCTTACAGGTGACGGCCACAGATACGCAGTATTTT
TRBV18	TRBD2	TRBJ2-5	NA	CASSPTSGGETQYF	TGTGCCAGCTCACCGACTAGCGGGGGAGAGACCCAGTACTTC
TRBV19	TRBD1	TRBJ1-6	NA	CASSIPQGGSYNSPLHF	TGTGCCAGTAGTATACCGCAGGGGGGATCCTATAATTCACCCCTCCACTTT
TRBV6-5	NA	TRBJ1-6	NA	CASSTASVGNSPLHF	TGTGCCAGCAGTACAGCCTCGGTCGGCAATTCACCCCTCCACTTT
TRBV30	TRBD2	TRBJ2-7	NA	CAWSVRRGGLSSYEQYF	TGTGCCTGGAGTGTAAGGCGGGGGGGATTGAGCTCCTACGAGCAGTACTTC
TRBV30	TRBD1	TRBJ1-2	NA	CAWGPGQGGYGYTF	TGTGCCTGGGGACCGGGACAGGGTGGCTATGGCTACACCTTC
TRBV11-1	NA	TRBJ2-1	NA	CASSLSLPDEQFF	TGTGCCAGCAGCTTATCCCTTCCGGATGAGCAGTTCTTC
TRBV6-2/TRBV6-3	TRBD1	TRBJ2-3	once	CASSYEGASSDTQYF	TGTGCCAGCAGTTACGAGGGGGCCTCCTCGGATACGCAGTATTTT
TRBV7-2	NA	TRBJ2-7	NA	CASSLVTYEQYF	TGTGCCAGCAGCTTGGTCACATACGAGCAGTACTTC